This TCR beta chain was captured in a study of cytomegalovirus exposure and HLA in healthy donors. After removal of 6 bases from V and 5 bases from J, the junction contained 12 bases not matched to a gene. The CDR3 sequence is 15 residues long. Germline V gene sequence: CDR1 SQVTM, CDR2 ANQGSEA. Amplification used 60 Vbeta primers and 13 Jbeta primers. Profiling relied on immunoSEQ multiplex PCR, and the TCRdb table lists in-frame clones only, not all of them. Here the sample spans 150,000 to 200,000 clones, 82% being singletons. The receptor's source is a woman in her late teens or twenties in good health and CMV-seronegative. Sequencing was done on a sample of PBMCs. The rearrangement joins TRBV29-1 to TRBJ2-2; 7 bases are shared with TRBD2. The DNA of the CDR3 is TGCAGCGTGGGGGTAAGGGCGGGAGTGACCGGGGAGCTGTTTTTT. It is translated as CSVGVRAGVTGELFF.